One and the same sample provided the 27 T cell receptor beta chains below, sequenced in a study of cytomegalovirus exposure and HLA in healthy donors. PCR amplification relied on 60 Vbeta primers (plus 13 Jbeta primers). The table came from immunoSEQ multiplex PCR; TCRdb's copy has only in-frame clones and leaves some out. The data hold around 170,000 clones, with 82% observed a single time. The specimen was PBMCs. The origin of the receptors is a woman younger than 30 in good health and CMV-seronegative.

The CDR3 coding sequence is TGTGCCAGCAGCCGTACTGAGGGGGTCGGAAACACCATATATTTT. Translated, it gives CASSRTEGVGNTIYF. The chain combines TRBV6-1 with TRBJ1-3; maybe TRBD1 (6 bases). Germline V gene sequence: CDR1 MNHNS, CDR2 SASEGT. The CDR3 has 15 residues. V was shortened by 6 bases and J by 4 bases, with 16 bases between the two germline ends.

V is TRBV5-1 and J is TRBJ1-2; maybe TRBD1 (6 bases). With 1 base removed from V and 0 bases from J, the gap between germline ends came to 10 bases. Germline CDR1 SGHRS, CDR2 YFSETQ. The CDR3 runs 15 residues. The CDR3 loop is CASSLQGSPNYGYTF. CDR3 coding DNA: TGCGCCAGCAGCTTGCAGGGGTCCCCTAACTATGGCTACACCTTC.

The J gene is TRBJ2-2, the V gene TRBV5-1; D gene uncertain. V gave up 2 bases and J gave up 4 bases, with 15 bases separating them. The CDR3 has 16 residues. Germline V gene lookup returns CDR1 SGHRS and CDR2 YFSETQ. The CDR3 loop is CASSFLADEGTGELFF. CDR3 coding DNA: TGCGCCAGCAGCTTTTTAGCTGATGAAGGCACCGGGGAGCTGTTTTTT.

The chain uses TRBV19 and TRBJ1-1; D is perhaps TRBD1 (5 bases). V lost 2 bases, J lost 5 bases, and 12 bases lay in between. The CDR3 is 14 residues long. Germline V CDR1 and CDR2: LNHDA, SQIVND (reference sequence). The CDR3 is CASSITARGTEAFF. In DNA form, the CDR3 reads TGTGCCAGTAGTATAACTGCCCGGGGGACTGAAGCTTTCTTT.

CDR3 residues: CASSYNWDSINTEAFF. The CDR3, as DNA: TGTGCCAGCAGTTACAACTGGGACAGCATCAACACTGAAGCTTTCTTT. V usage is TRBV6-5 and J usage is TRBJ1-1; 7 nucleotides align to TRBD1. This CDR3 is 16 amino acids long. V lost 2 bases, J lost 2 bases, and 8 bases stayed unmatched. The germline CDR1 and CDR2 sequences are MNHEY and SVGAGI.

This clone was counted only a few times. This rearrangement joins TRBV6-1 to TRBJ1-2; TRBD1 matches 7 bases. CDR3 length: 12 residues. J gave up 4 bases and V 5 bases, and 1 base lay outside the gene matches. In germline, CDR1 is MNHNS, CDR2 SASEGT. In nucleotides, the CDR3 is TGTGCCAGCAGTCGGGACAGCTATGGCTACACCTTC. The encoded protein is CASSRDSYGYTF.

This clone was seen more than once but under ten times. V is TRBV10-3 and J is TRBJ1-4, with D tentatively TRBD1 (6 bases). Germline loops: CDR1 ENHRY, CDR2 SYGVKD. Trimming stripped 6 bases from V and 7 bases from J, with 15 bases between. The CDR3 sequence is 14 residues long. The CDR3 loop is CAIRGTGSAEKLFF. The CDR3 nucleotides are TGTGCCATCAGGGGTACAGGGAGCGCTGAAAAACTGTTTTTT.

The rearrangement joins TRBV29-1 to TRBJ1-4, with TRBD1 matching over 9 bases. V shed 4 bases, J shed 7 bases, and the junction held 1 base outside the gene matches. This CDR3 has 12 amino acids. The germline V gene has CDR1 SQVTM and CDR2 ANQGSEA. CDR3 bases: TGCAGCGTTGGACAGGGGGGTGAAAAACTGTTTTTT. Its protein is CSVGQGGEKLFF.

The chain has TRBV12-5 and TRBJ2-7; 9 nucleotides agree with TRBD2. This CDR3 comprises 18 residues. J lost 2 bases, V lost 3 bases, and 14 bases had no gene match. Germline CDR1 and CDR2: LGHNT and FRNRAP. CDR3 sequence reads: CASGFERRERTSAYEQYF. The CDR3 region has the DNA TGTGCTAGTGGTTTTGAGAGGCGGGAGAGGACTAGCGCCTACGAGCAGTACTTC.

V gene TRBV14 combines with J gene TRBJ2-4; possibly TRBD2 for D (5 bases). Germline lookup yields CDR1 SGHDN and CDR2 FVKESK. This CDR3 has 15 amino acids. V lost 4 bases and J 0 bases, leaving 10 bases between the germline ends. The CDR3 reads CASSPFGLAKNIQYF. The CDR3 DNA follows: TGTGCCAGCAGCCCTTTCGGACTAGCCAAAAACATTCAGTACTTC.

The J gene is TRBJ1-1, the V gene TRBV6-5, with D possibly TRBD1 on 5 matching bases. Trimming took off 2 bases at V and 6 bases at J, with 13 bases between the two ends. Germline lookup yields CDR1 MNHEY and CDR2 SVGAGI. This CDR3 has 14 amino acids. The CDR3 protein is CASSYRNAGAEAFF. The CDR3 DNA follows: TGTGCCAGCAGTTACCGGAACGCGGGGGCTGAAGCTTTCTTT.

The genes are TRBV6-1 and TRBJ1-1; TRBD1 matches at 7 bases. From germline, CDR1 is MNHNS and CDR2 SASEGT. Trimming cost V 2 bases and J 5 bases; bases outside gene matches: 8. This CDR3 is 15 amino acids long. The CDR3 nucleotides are TGTGCCAGCAGTGAAAGGGCAGGGGGTAGGACTGAAGCTTTCTTT. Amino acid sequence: CASSERAGGRTEAFF.

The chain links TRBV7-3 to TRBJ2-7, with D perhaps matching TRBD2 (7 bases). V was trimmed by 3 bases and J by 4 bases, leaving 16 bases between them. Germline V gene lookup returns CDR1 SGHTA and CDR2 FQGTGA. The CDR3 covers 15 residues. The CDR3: CASSFLGGAGYEQYF. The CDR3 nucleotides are TGTGCCAGCAGCTTCTTGGGGGGGGCTGGTTACGAGCAGTACTTC.

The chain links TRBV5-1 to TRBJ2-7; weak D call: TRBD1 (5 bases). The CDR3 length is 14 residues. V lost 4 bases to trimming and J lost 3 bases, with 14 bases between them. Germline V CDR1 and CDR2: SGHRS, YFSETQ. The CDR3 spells CASSQGATYYEQYF. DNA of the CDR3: TGCGCCAGCAGCCAAGGGGCGACCTACTACGAGCAGTACTTC.

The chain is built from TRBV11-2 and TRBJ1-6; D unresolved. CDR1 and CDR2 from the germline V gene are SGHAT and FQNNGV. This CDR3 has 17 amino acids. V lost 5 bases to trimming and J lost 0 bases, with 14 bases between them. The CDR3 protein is CASSGPYRGSYNSPLHF. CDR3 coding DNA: TGTGCCAGCAGCGGCCCATATCGCGGCTCCTATAATTCACCCCTCCACTTT.

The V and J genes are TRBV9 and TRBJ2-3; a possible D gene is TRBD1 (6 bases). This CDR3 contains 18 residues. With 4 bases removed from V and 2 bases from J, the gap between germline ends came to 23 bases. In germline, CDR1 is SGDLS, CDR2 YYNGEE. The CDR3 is CASSHSRTDPTPTDTQYF. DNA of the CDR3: TGTGCCAGCAGCCATTCTAGGACAGATCCGACCCCCACAGATACGCAGTATTTT. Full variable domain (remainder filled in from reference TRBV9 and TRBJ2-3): DSGVTQTPKHLITATGQRVTLRCSPRSGDLSVYWYQQSLDQGLQFLIQYYNGEERAKGNILERFSAQQFPDLHSELNLSSLELGDSALYFCASSHSRTDPTPTDTQYFGPGTRLTVL.

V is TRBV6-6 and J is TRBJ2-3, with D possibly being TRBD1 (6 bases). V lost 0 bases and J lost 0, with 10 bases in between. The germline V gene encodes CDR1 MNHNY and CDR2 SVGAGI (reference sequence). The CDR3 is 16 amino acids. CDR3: CASSYSPGDSTDTQYF. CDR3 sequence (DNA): TGTGCCAGCAGTTACTCACCAGGGGATAGCACAGATACGCAGTATTTT.

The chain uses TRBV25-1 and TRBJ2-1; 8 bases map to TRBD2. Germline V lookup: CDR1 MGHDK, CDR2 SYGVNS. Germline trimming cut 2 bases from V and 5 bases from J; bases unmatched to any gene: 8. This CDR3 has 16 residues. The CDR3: CASSEIGGAANNEQFF. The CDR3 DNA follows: TGTGCCAGCAGTGAAATCGGGGGGGCTGCTAACAATGAGCAGTTCTTC.

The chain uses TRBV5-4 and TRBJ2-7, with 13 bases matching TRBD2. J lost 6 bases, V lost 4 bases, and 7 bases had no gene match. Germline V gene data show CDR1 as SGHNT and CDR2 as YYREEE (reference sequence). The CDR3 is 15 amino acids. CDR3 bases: TGTGCCAGCAGCACCGGACTAGCGGGGGACCGCGAGCAGTACTTC. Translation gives CASSTGLAGDREQYF. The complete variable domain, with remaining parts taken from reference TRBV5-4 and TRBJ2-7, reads ETGVTQSPTHLIKTRGQQVTLRCSSQSGHNTVSWYQQALGQGPQFIFQYYREEENGRGNFPPRFSGLQFPNYSSELNVNALELDDSALYLCASSTGLAGDREQYFGPGTRLTVT.

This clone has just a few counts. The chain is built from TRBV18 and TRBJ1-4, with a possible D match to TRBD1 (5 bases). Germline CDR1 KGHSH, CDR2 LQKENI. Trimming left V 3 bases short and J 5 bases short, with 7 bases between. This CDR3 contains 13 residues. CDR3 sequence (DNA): TGTGCCAGCTCACCCAGGACAAATGAAAAACTGTTTTTT. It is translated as CASSPRTNEKLFF.

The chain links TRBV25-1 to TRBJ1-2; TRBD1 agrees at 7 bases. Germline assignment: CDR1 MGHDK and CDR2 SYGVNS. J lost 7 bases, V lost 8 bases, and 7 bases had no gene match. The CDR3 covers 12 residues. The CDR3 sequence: CASDPGGGGYTF. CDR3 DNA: TGTGCCAGCGACCCAGGGGGAGGTGGCTACACCTTC.

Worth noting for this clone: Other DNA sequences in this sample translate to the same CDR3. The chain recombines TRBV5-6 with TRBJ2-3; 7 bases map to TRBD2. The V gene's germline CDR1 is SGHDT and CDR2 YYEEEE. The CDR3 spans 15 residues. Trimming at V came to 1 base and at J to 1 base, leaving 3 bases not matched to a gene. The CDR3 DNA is TGTGCCAGCAGCTTGTTGGCGGGGGGCACAGATACGCAGTATTTT. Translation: CASSLLAGGTDTQYF.

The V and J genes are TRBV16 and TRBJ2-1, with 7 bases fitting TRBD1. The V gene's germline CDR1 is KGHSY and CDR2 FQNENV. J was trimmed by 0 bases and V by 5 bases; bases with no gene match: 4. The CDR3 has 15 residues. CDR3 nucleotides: TGTGCCAGCAGCGAGGACAGGAACTCCTACAATGAGCAGTTCTTC. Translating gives CASSEDRNSYNEQFF.

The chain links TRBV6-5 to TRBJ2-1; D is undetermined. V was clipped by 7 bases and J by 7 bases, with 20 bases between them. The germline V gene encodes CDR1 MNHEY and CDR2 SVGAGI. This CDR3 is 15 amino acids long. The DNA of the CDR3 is TGTGCCAGCACCTACAATGCAGGCGTCAGGAATGAGCAGTTCTTC. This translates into CASTYNAGVRNEQFF.

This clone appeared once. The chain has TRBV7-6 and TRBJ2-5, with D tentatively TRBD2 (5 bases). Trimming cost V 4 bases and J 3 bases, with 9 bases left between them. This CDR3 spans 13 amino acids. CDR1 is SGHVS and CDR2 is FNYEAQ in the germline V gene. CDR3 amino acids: CASSYGLKETQYF. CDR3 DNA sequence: TGTGCCAGCAGCTATGGACTGAAAGAGACCCAGTACTTC.

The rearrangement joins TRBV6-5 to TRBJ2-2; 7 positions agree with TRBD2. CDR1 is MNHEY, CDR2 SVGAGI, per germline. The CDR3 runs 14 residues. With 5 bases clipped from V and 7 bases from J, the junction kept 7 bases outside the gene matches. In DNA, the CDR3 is TGTGCCAGCAGTCCGACTAGCTCGAACGGGGAGCTGTTTTTT. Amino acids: CASSPTSSNGELFF.

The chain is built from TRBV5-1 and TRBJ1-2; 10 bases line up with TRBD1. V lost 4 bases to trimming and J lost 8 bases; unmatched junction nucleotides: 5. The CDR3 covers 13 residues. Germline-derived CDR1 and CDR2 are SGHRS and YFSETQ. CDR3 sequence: CASSPDRGRGYTF. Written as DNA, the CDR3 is TGCGCCAGCAGCCCCGACAGGGGGCGCGGCTACACCTTC. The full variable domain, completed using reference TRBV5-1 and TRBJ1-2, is KAGVTQTPRYLIKTRGQQVTLSCSPISGHRSVSWYQQTPGQGLQFLFEYFSETQRNKGNFPGRFSGRQFSNSRSEMNVSTLELGDSALYLCASSPDRGRGYTFGSGTRLTVV.